Following are 17 T cell receptor beta chains from one sample sequenced in a study of blood T cell repertoires in COVID-19. The assay was immunoSEQ multiplex PCR, and TCRdb's table has in-frame clones only and misses some. This table has 350,000 to 400,000 clones, about nine tenths appearing once. The sequenced sample was PBMCs or T cells enriched from blood (not recorded which). The receptors were gathered from a middle-aged woman who had been exposed to COVID-19.

The rearrangement links TRBV30 to TRBJ2-3, with a possible D match to TRBD2 (6 bases). Germline CDR1 is GTSNPN and CDR2 is SVGIG (reference sequence). This CDR3 has 15 amino acids. V lost 0 bases and J lost 5, with 15 bases in between. CDR3 sequence (DNA): TGTGCCTGGAGTGTACGGGCGGGAAATCTAGATACGCAGTATTTT. It encodes CAWSVRAGNLDTQYF.

This chain links TRBV9 with TRBJ2-5; 9 bases are shared with TRBD1. There are 16 residues in the CDR3. CDR1 and CDR2 from the germline V gene are SGDLS and YYNGEE. J gave up 5 bases and V 0 bases, and 8 bases lay outside the gene matches. The CDR3 region is CASSVVHGTGTETQYF. CDR3 DNA sequence: TGTGCCAGCAGCGTAGTTCACGGGACAGGGACGGAGACCCAGTACTTC.

The V call is TRBV6-5, the J call TRBJ2-5; D call uncertain. This CDR3 has 16 residues. V shed 4 bases and J shed 0 bases, with 15 bases lying between them. The germline V gene encodes CDR1 MNHEY and CDR2 SVGAGI. The CDR3 DNA reads as TGTGCCAGCAGTTCCTATTTTCAGGCAAACCAAGAGACCCAGTACTTC. This encodes CASSSYFQANQETQYF.

The chain carries TRBV29-1 and TRBJ1-5; D is perhaps TRBD1 (5 bases). Germline V gene data show CDR1 as SQVTM and CDR2 as ANQGSEA. The germline V and J ends were trimmed by 1 base and 0 bases, with 13 bases remaining between them. CDR3 length: 16 amino acids. The CDR3: CSVEAWGRNSNQPQHF. For the CDR3, the DNA is TGCAGCGTTGAAGCGTGGGGCAGAAATAGCAATCAGCCCCAGCATTTT.

A single count supports this clone. The CDR3 carries no conserved terminal phenylalanine or tryptophan, so it likely arises from a read error. Because the CDR3's place on the DNA is in doubt, the DNA is left out and the CDR3 is given as listed by TCRdb. The gene calls are TRBV7-3 and TRBJ1-5. Both ends counted, the CDR3 spans 8 residues. Germline-derived CDR1 and CDR2 are SGHTA and FQGTGA. The CDR3 sequence: CASSPHDS.

The chain joins TRBV30 to TRBJ1-5; a possible D gene is TRBD1 (6 bases). The CDR3 is made up of 14 amino acids. Trimming cost V 0 bases and J 4 bases, with 10 bases left between them. CDR1 and CDR2 (germline): GTSNPN, SVGIG (reference sequence). CDR3 in amino acids: CAWSVRRGNQPQHF. CDR3 in DNA: TGTGCCTGGAGTGTACGCAGGGGTAATCAGCCCCAGCATTTT.

V is TRBV5-4 and J is TRBJ2-5; 8 bases agree with TRBD2. With V trimmed by 0 bases and J by 1 base, 11 bases remained unmatched. The CDR3 contains 18 residues. In germline, CDR1 is SGHNT, CDR2 YYREEE (reference sequence). CDR3 loop: CASSLGSGGASGQETQYF. CDR3 sequence (DNA): TGTGCCAGCAGCTTGGGTTCGGGGGGGGCCTCGGGCCAAGAGACCCAGTACTTC.

CDR3: CASSERHETQYF. CDR3 sequence (DNA): TGTGCCAGTAGTGAGAGACATGAGACCCAGTACTTC. The rearrangement uses TRBV19 and TRBJ2-5; no clear D. V was clipped by 5 bases and J by 5 bases, with 9 bases between them. The CDR3 length is 12 residues. Germline lookup yields CDR1 LNHDA and CDR2 SQIVND (reference sequence).

The chain recombines TRBV7-9 with TRBJ1-2; 7 bases align to TRBD1. V lost 0 bases, J lost 5 bases, and 9 bases stayed unmatched. In germline, CDR1 is SEHNR, CDR2 FQNEAQ (reference sequence). The CDR3 spans 16 residues. The CDR3 DNA is TGTGCCAGCAGCTTAGCGGCGACAGGGCTTGGGTATGGCTACACCTTC. It translates to CASSLAATGLGYGYTF.

V is TRBV27 and J is TRBJ1-5; 9 nucleotides match TRBD1. V shed 4 bases and J 7 bases; nucleotides not matched to a gene: 5. Germline CDR1 reads MNHEY; CDR2 reads SMNVEV (reference sequence). This CDR3 has 14 amino acids. In DNA, the CDR3 is TGTGCCAGCAGTTCCGACAGGGGGGGACAGCCCCAGCATTTT. This gives the protein CASSSDRGGQPQHF.

The rearrangement uses TRBV7-2 and TRBJ2-3, with 13 bases that match TRBD2. The germline V gene encodes CDR1 SGHTA and CDR2 FQGNSA. The V segment lost 5 bases and the J segment 4 bases; nucleotides outside the gene matches: 9. The CDR3 spans 17 residues. The CDR3 spells CASSRGLAGTPPDTQYF. In nucleotides, the CDR3 is TGTGCCAGCAGCCGGGGACTAGCGGGAACCCCTCCAGATACGCAGTATTTT.

V gene TRBV13 combines with J gene TRBJ1-2; D perhaps matches TRBD1 (6 bases). V lost 4 bases, J lost 8 bases, and 20 bases lay in between. Per germline, CDR1 PRHDT and CDR2 FYEKMQ (reference sequence). CDR3 length: 15 residues. In nucleotides, the CDR3 is TGTGCCAGCAGCTCCCCGGCGGGGGCTCTACAGGGCTACACCTTC. This sequence encodes CASSSPAGALQGYTF.

This clone has only one observation. This sequence joins TRBV27 and TRBJ1-6; TRBD1 agrees at 9 bases. Unmatched junction bases numbered 12, after V lost 5 bases and J lost 7 bases. Germline V gives CDR1 MNHEY, CDR2 SMNVEV (reference sequence). The CDR3 length is 17 residues. This CDR3 reads CASSPFSQGAQNSPLHF. CDR3 DNA sequence: TGTGCCAGCAGTCCCTTCTCACAGGGGGCCCAGAATTCACCCCTCCACTTT.

The CDR3 protein is CASSIGTTLRTEAFF. For the CDR3, the DNA is TGTGCCAGCAGTATCGGGACAACGTTGAGGACTGAAGCTTTCTTT. The chain couples TRBV27 to TRBJ1-1, with a tentative D call TRBD1 (6 bases). Trimming removed 5 bases at V and 5 bases at J, with 18 bases between. Germline assignment: CDR1 MNHEY and CDR2 SMNVEV (reference sequence). CDR3 size: 15 residues.

V usage is TRBV19 and J usage is TRBJ1-1; no clear D. Germline V gene sequence: CDR1 LNHDA, CDR2 SQIVND (reference sequence). CDR3 length equals 15 residues. V was pared by 1 base and J by 2 bases, with 11 bases between. The CDR3 coding sequence is TGTGCCAGTAGTATAGGAGGCACTAAAAACACTGAAGCTTTCTTT. As protein: CASSIGGTKNTEAFF.

This chain connects TRBV5-4 to TRBJ1-5, with D tentatively TRBD1 (5 bases). The CDR3 loop spans 15 amino acids. Germline V gene sequence: CDR1 SGHNT, CDR2 YYREEE (reference sequence). Trimming took off 4 bases at V and 5 bases at J, with 16 bases between the two ends. This CDR3 reads CASSQQGGGDQPQHF. The CDR3 region has the DNA TGTGCCAGCAGCCAGCAGGGTGGTGGCGATCAGCCCCAGCATTTT.

V usage is TRBV7-3 and J usage is TRBJ2-3; D remains ambiguous. The CDR3 sequence is 15 residues long. Germline V CDR1 and CDR2: SGHTA, FQGTGA. V gave up 5 bases and J gave up 4 bases, with 16 bases separating them. The CDR3 loop reads CASSLSLGSADTQYF. The CDR3 nucleotides are TGTGCCAGCAGCCTCTCCCTGGGCAGTGCAGATACGCAGTATTTT.